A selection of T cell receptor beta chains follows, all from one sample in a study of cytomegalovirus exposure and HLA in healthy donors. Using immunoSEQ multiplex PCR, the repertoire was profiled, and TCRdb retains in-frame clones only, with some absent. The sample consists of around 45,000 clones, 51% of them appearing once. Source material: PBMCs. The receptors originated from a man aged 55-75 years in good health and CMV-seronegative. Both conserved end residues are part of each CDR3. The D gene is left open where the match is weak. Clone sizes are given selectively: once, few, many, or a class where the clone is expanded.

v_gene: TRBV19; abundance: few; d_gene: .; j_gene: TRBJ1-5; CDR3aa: CASSIQWSNQPQHF; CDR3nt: TGTGCCAGTAGTATCCAGTGGTCTAATCAGCCCCAGCATTTT
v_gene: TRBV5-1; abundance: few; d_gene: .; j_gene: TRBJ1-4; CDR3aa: CASSSDSGYEKLFF; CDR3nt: TGCGCCAGCAGCTCCGACAGTGGGTATGAAAAACTGTTTTTT
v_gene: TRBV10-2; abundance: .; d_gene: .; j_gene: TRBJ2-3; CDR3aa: CASKWSGSSTDTQYF; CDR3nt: TGCGCCAGCAAGTGGAGCGGCTCTAGCACAGATACGCAGTATTTT
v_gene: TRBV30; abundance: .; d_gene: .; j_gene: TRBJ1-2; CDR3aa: CAWVLDTYGYTF; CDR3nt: TGTGCCTGGGTTTTGGACACCTATGGCTACACCTTC
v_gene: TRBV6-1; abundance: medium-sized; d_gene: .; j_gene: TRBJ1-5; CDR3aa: CASLTGYSNQPQHF; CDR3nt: TGTGCCAGTTTAACAGGGTATAGCAATCAGCCCCAGCATTTT
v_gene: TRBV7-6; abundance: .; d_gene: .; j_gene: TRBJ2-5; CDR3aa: CASRSPSRGNRETQYF; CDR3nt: TGTGCCAGCAGGTCTCCTTCTAGGGGGAATCGGGAGACCCAGTACTTC
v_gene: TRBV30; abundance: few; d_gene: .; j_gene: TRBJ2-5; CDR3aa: CAWTRDFQETQYF; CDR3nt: TGTGCCTGGACCCGGGACTTTCAAGAGACCCAGTACTTC
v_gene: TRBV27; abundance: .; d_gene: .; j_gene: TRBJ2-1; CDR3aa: CASRSMSSYNEQFF; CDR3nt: TGTGCCAGCCGTTCTATGAGCTCCTACAATGAGCAGTTCTTC
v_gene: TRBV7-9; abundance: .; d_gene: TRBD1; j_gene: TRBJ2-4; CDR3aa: CASRGTGKAIQYF; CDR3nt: TGTGCCAGCAGGGGGACAGGGAAGGCCATTCAGTACTTC
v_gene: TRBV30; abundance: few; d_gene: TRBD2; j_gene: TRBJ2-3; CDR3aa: CAWSEGGRAFTQYF; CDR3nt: TGTGCCTGGAGTGAAGGCGGGAGGGCCTTTACGCAGTATTTT